Here is one T cell receptor beta chain with its context. The conserved final phenylalanine or tryptophan is absent from the CDR3, which likely points to a read error. With listed TCR primers and previously described methods, bulk TCR libraries were prepared. Each CDR3 protein gets one entry after TCRdb re-called the PCR reads with MiXCR. Of more than 250,000 distinct CDR3 sequences in the sample, over 20% were seen once. This sample was taken from a study of molecular identifiers for immune sequencing clone quantification. Germline-derived CDR1 and CDR2 are LNHDA and SQIVND (reference sequence). V lost 2 bases and J lost 0; bases outside the gene matches: 6. There are 17 residues in the CDR3.

Sequencing was carried out using naive CD8+ T cells from blood, with Jurkat cell RNA spiked in. Stated subset: FACS-sorted CD8+CD4-CCR7+CD45RA+ naive T cells. This chain uses TRBV19 with TRBJ2-3, with 9 positions matching TRBD2. The TCR sequence derives from a human donor in good health. Some libraries in this study had Jurkat cell RNA spiked in. CDR3 in DNA: TGTGCCAGTAGTATATGGGGTAGCGGGGGAAGCACAGATACGCAGTATCTT. Its protein is CASSIWGSGGSTDTQYL.